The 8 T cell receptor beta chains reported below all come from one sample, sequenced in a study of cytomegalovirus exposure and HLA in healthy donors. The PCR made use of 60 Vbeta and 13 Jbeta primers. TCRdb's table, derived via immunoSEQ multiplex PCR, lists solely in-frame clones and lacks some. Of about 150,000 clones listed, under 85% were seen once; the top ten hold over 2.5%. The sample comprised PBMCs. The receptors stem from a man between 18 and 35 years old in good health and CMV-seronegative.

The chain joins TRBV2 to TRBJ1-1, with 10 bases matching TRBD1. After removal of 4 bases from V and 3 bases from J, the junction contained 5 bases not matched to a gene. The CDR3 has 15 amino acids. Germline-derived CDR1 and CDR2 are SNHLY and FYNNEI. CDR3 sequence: CASSGQGASYTEAFF. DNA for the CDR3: TGTGCCAGCAGTGGACAGGGGGCGAGTTACACTGAAGCTTTCTTT.

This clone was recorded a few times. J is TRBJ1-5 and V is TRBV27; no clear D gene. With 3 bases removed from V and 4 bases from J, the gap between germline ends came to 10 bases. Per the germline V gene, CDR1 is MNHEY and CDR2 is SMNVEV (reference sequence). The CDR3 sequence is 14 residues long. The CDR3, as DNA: TGTGCCAGCAGTTTTTTGGGAGAGAATCAGCCCCAGCATTTT. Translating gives CASSFLGENQPQHF.

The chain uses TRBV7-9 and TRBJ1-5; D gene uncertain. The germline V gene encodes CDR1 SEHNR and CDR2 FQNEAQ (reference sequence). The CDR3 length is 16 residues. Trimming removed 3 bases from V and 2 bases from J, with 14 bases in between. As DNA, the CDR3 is TGTGCCAGCAGCTTCGGAGGGATTAGGGGCAATCAGCCCCAGCATTTT. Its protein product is CASSFGGIRGNQPQHF.

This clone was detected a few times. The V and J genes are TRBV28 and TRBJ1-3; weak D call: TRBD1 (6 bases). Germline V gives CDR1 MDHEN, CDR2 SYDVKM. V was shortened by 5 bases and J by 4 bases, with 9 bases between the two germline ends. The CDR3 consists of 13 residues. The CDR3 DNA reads TGTGCCAGCAGTACAGGGCCCGGAAACACCATATATTTT. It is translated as CASSTGPGNTIYF.

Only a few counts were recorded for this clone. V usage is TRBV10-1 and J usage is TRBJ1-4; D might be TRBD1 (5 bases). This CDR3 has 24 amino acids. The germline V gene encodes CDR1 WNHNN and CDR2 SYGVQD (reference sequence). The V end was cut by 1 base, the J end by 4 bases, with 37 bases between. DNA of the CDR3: TGCGCCAGCAGTGAGTTTGATTTTGTCTATGGCGGGGCGCGAGACTTTCGTGATAATGAAAAACTGTTTTTT. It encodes CASSEFDFVYGGARDFRDNEKLFF.

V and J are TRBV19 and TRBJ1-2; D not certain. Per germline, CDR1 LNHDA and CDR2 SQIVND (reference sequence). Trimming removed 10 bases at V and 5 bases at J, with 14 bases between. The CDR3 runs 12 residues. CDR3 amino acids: CATSAGLYGYTF. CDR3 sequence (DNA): TGTGCCACCAGCGCCGGACTTTATGGCTACACCTTC.

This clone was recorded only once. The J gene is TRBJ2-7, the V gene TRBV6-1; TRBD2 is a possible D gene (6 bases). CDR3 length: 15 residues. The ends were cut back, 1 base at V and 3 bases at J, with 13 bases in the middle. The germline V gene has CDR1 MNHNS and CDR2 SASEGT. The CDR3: CASSEGGLEYYEQYV. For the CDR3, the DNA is TGTGCCAGCAGTGAAGGGGGACTCGAATACTACGAGCAGTACGTC.

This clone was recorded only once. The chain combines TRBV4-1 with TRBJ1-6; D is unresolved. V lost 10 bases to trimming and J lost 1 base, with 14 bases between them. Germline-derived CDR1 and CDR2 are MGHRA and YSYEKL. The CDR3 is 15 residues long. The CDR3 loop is CATAGTGSYNSPLHF. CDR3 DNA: TGCGCCACCGCCGGTACCGGGTCCTATAATTCACCCCTCCACTTT.